Presented here are 18 T cell receptor beta chains from one specimen sequenced in a study of blood T cell repertoires in COVID-19. Generated by immunoSEQ multiplex PCR, the TCRdb table keeps only in-frame clones and is missing some. The sample lists approximately 360,000 clones; around 89% were seen once. Sample: peripheral blood. The source is a man aged 40-55 years with acute or convalescent COVID-19.

The rearrangement uses TRBV21-1 and TRBJ1-6. TRBV21-1 is reported as a pseudogene. The CDR3 spans 14 residues. CDR3 sequence: CASRPALGGSPLHF. In DNA form, the CDR3 reads TGTGCCAGCAGGCCCGCCCTGGGGGGTTCACCCCTCCACTTT.

The chain couples TRBV2 to TRBJ2-5; D is perhaps TRBD2 (5 bases). This CDR3 spans 14 amino acids. The ends were cut back, 2 bases at V and 1 base at J, with 8 bases in the middle. Per the germline V gene, CDR1 is SNHLY and CDR2 is FYNNEI. The CDR3 protein is CASSERGRQETQYF. DNA for the CDR3: TGTGCCAGCAGTGAACGGGGTCGCCAAGAGACCCAGTACTTC. Full variable domain (outside the CDR3, taken from reference TRBV2 and TRBJ2-5): EPEVTQTPSHQVTQMGQEVILRCVPISNHLYFYWYRQILGQKVEFLVSFYNNEISEKSEIFDDQFSVERPDGSNFTLKIRSTKLEDSAMYFCASSERGRQETQYFGPGTRLLVL.

J is TRBJ2-5 and V is TRBV28; 8 positions match TRBD1. With V trimmed by 3 bases and J by 1 base, 1 base remained unmatched. Per germline, CDR1 MDHEN and CDR2 SYDVKM. The CDR3 contains 14 residues. DNA for the CDR3: TGTGCCAGCAGTTTGGACAGGGCCCAAGAGACCCAGTACTTC. Protein: CASSLDRAQETQYF. The variable domain in full, with the rest retrieved from reference TRBV28 and TRBJ2-5, is DVKVTQSSRYLVKRTGEKVFLECVQDMDHENMFWYRQDPGLGLRLIYFSYDVKMKEKGDIPEGYSVSREKKERFSLILESASTNQTSMYLCASSLDRAQETQYFGPGTRLLVL.

The CDR3 region has the DNA TGTGCCAGCAGTTTAGAGGGGAACACTGAAGCTTTCTTT. Its translation is CASSLEGNTEAFF. This rearrangement joins TRBV28 to TRBJ1-1; no firm D call. Trimming left V 2 bases short and J 1 base short, with 5 bases between. This CDR3 contains 13 residues. The germline CDR1 and CDR2 sequences are MDHEN and SYDVKM.

The chain links TRBV15 to TRBJ2-7, with TRBD1 matching 7 bases. Germline V gives CDR1 LNHNV, CDR2 YYDKDF (reference sequence). J was trimmed by 3 bases and V by 5 bases; bases with no gene match: 7. The CDR3 spans 14 residues. The CDR3 region is CATSLSRQGYEQYF. In nucleotides, the CDR3 is TGTGCCACCAGCCTTTCGAGACAGGGCTACGAGCAGTACTTC.

A few counts support this clone. V usage is TRBV28 and J usage is TRBJ1-2, with 9 bases lining up with TRBD1. V shed 2 bases and J 8 bases; nucleotides not matched to a gene: 9. Per germline, CDR1 MDHEN and CDR2 SYDVKM. CDR3 length: 15 residues. The CDR3 coding sequence is TGTGCCAGCAGTTTACCGCGGAGGACAGGGGAAGGCTACACCTTC. This encodes CASSLPRRTGEGYTF.

The genes are TRBV6-1 and TRBJ2-1; D possibly corresponds to TRBD2 (6 bases). CDR3 size: 12 residues. Trimming shortened V by 2 bases and J by 12 bases, and 11 bases separated the two germline ends. CDR1 is MNHNS and CDR2 is SASEGT in the germline V gene. The CDR3 protein is CASSESLTRQFF. The CDR3 bases are TGTGCCAGCAGTGAAAGTCTGACTAGGCAGTTCTTC.

The J gene is TRBJ2-7, the V gene TRBV29-1, with TRBD1 identical over 7 bases. V lost 5 bases to trimming and J lost 0 bases; unmatched junction nucleotides: 7. Looked up from germline, CDR1 is SQVTM and CDR2 is ANQGSEA. The length of the CDR3 is 14 residues. The CDR3 loop is CSVRTGDYSYEQYF. Here the CDR3 DNA reads TGCAGCGTTAGGACAGGAGATTACTCCTACGAGCAGTACTTC.

The rearrangement links TRBV7-2 to TRBJ1-1, with 8 bases aligning to TRBD1. This CDR3 region has 13 residues. Germline assignment: CDR1 SGHTA and CDR2 FQGNSA. V shed 8 bases and J 10 bases; nucleotides not matched to a gene: 12. The CDR3 DNA is TGTGCCAGCGGTTCACAGGGGGAAGGCTCAGCTTTCTTT. This sequence encodes CASGSQGEGSAFF.

The V and J genes are TRBV5-4 and TRBJ2-7; weak D call: TRBD2 (5 bases). V dropped 4 bases and J dropped 2 bases, with 16 bases sitting between them. Germline CDR1 reads SGHNT; CDR2 reads YYREEE (reference sequence). The CDR3 has 15 amino acids. CDR3 sequence reads: CASSTNPGSTYEQYF. The CDR3 region has the DNA TGTGCCAGCAGCACGAACCCTGGGAGTACCTACGAGCAGTACTTC.

The chain carries TRBV3-1 (or the pseudogene TRBV3-2) and TRBJ2-7; 7 bases are a match to TRBD1. The CDR3 length is 16 residues. Germline assignment: CDR1 LGHDT and CDR2 YNNKEL (reference sequence). V shed 5 bases and J 2 bases; nucleotides not matched to a gene: 12. This CDR3 is CASSSIGTDKTYEQYF. CDR3 DNA sequence: TGTGCCAGCAGCAGCATCGGGACAGACAAGACCTACGAGCAGTACTTC.

This chain joins TRBV6-5 and TRBJ1-2; no clear D gene. The CDR3 is 13 residues long. Trimming shortened V by 0 bases and J by 8 bases, and 10 bases separated the two germline ends. Germline-derived CDR1 and CDR2 are MNHEY and SVGAGI. CDR3 nucleotide sequence: TGTGCCAGCAGTTACTCCTCGACGAGGGGCTACACCTTC. Translating gives CASSYSSTRGYTF.

The chain carries TRBV7-3 and TRBJ1-2; 8 bases are a match to TRBD1. Losses at the gene ends were 3 bases for V and 5 bases for J; bases not matched to a gene: 11. CDR1 is SGHTA and CDR2 is FQGTGA in the germline V gene. The CDR3 is 16 amino acids. The DNA for the CDR3 is TGTGCCAGCAGCTTCGGAGGCGACAGGGGAGGTTATGGCTACACCTTC. Translated: CASSFGGDRGGYGYTF.

The chain has TRBV10-3 and TRBJ2-5; 8 bases agree with TRBD1. V lost 8 bases to trimming and J lost 5 bases; unmatched junction nucleotides: 10. Per germline, CDR1 ENHRY and CDR2 SYGVKD. The CDR3 runs 14 residues. In DNA form, the CDR3 reads TGTGCCATCCGCCAGTCAGGGGGCGGGGAGACCCAGTACTTC. Translating it yields CAIRQSGGGETQYF.

CDR3 nucleotides: TGTGCCAGCAGTTCGGACAGGGGGCTAAAACTGTTTTTT. The encoded protein is CASSSDRGLKLFF. This chain connects TRBV28 to TRBJ1-4; 11 bases fit TRBD1. This CDR3 is 13 amino acids long. With V trimmed by 4 bases and J by 10 bases, 2 bases remained unmatched. Germline values: CDR1 MDHEN, CDR2 SYDVKM.

This clone was picked up a small number of times. The chain uses TRBV20-1 and TRBJ2-1, with 9 bases matching TRBD2. With 3 bases clipped from V and 7 bases from J, the junction kept 10 bases outside the gene matches. Germline CDR1 is DFQATT and CDR2 is SNEGSKA (reference sequence). This CDR3 region has 15 residues. CDR3 residues: CSASLGGRALNEQFF. The CDR3 region has the DNA TGCAGTGCTAGTCTCGGCGGGAGGGCCTTGAATGAGCAGTTCTTC.

The rearrangement links TRBV19 to TRBJ1-1; 7 bases map to TRBD1. J lost 0 bases, V lost 8 bases, and 9 bases had no gene match. The CDR3 loop spans 15 amino acids. Germline CDR1 is LNHDA and CDR2 is SQIVND (reference sequence). CDR3 coding DNA: TGTGCCAGTGGAAGACAGGGACTCATGAACACTGAAGCTTTCTTT. This codes for CASGRQGLMNTEAFF.

A single count supports this clone. J is TRBJ1-2 and V is TRBV4-1, with D hard to call. This CDR3 spans 16 amino acids. CDR1 is MGHRA and CDR2 is YSYEKL in the germline V gene. Trimming stripped 4 bases from V and 0 bases from J, with 15 bases between. CDR3: CASSPRGSTSNYGYTF. The CDR3 nucleotides are TGCGCCAGCAGCCCCCGAGGCTCGACTTCTAACTATGGCTACACCTTC.